A selection of T cell receptor beta chains follows, all from one sample in a study of tumor-infiltrating lymphocytes in primary liver carcinoma. TCRdb recomputed calls from the multiplex PCR reads with MiXCR, one row per CDR3 protein. Here the sample spans almost 200,000 distinct CDR3 sequences, about 65% being singletons. Sequences were obtained from peripheral blood. Source of these receptors: a woman between 55 and 75 years old with primary liver carcinoma and hepatitis B virus infection. Both conserved end residues are part of each CDR3. The D gene is left open where the match is weak. Clone sizes are given selectively: once, few, many, or a class where the clone is expanded.

abundance: .
v_gene: TRBV11-3
d_gene: .
j_gene: TRBJ2-6
CDR3nt: TGTGCCAGGAACTTATCCGGGGCCAACGTCCTGACTTTC
CDR3aa: CARNLSGANVLTF

abundance: once
v_gene: TRBV5-6
d_gene: .
j_gene: TRBJ2-1
CDR3nt: TGTGCCAGCAGCTTGGGTCAGTACAATGAGCGGTTCTTC
CDR3aa: CASSLGQYNERFF

abundance: few
v_gene: TRBV5-1
d_gene: .
j_gene: TRBJ1-5
CDR3nt: TGCGCCAGCTCGTTCGGAGATGATCAGCCCCAGCATTTT
CDR3aa: CASSFGDDQPQHF

abundance: once
v_gene: TRBV6-5
d_gene: .
j_gene: TRBJ2-3
CDR3nt: TGTGTCAGCAGTAATGTGTCCGGCACAGATACGCAGTATTTT
CDR3aa: CVSSNVSGTDTQYF

abundance: .
v_gene: TRBV5-1
d_gene: TRBD2
j_gene: TRBJ2-5
CDR3nt: TGCGCCAGCAGACTAGCGGGAGGGTTAGAGACCCAGTACTTC
CDR3aa: CASRLAGGLETQYF

abundance: .
v_gene: TRBV5-1
d_gene: TRBD1
j_gene: TRBJ1-1
CDR3nt: TGCGCCAGCAGCTGGAGGTACAGGGGGCCGCGGAACACTGAAGCTTTCTTT
CDR3aa: CASSWRYRGPRNTEAFF

abundance: once
v_gene: TRBV7-8
d_gene: TRBD1
j_gene: TRBJ2-1
CDR3nt: TGTGCCAACAGCTTAGAGATAAGAGCAGGGGGAAACTACAATGAGCAGTTCTTC
CDR3aa: CANSLEIRAGGNYNEQFF

abundance: .
v_gene: TRBV11-2
d_gene: .
j_gene: TRBJ2-2
CDR3nt: TGTGCCAACAGCTTAGAAAGGGGACTGTGGACCGGGGAGCTGTTATTT
CDR3aa: CANSLERGLWTGELLF

abundance: few
v_gene: TRBV5-6
d_gene: TRBD2
j_gene: TRBJ2-1
CDR3nt: TGTGCCAGCAGCTTTGCTAGCGGGTCCTACAATGAGCAGTTCTTC
CDR3aa: CASSFASGSYNEQFF

abundance: .
v_gene: TRBV28
d_gene: .
j_gene: TRBJ2-4
CDR3nt: TGTGCCAGCGGACCTACAAACATTCAGTACTTC
CDR3aa: CASGPTNIQYF